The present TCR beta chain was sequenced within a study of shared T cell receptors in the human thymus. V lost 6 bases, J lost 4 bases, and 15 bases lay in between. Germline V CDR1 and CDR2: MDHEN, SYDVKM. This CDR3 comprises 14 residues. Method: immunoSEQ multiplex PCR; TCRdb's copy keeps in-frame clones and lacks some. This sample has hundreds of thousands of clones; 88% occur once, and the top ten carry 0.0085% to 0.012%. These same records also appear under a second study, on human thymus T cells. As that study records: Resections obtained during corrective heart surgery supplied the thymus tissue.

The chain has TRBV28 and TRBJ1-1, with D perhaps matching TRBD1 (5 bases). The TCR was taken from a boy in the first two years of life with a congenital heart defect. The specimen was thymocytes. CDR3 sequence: CASSQYTGPTEAFF. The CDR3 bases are TGTGCCAGCAGCCAATACACAGGCCCCACTGAAGCTTTCTTT.